Following are 14 T cell receptor beta chains from one sample sequenced in a study of T cells after yellow fever vaccination. In TCRdb, the 5' RACE reads were re-called with MiXCR into one record per CDR3 protein. The sample consists of 200,000 to 250,000 distinct CDR3 sequences, under 3.5% of them appearing once. The material sequenced was CD4+ T cells sorted from PBMCs, taken 10 days after the yellow fever booster vaccination. Receptor source: a man aged 18 to 30 who received the YFV17D yellow fever vaccine.

The gene calls are TRBV7-3 and TRBJ1-2; weak D call: TRBD1 (6 bases). The V and J ends lost 7 bases and 3 bases respectively, with 24 bases between them. CDR1 is SGHTA, CDR2 FQGTGA, per germline. The CDR3 extends over 17 amino acids. CDR3 protein: CASILTGSQTGYYGYTF. DNA for the CDR3: TGTGCCAGCATCCTAACCGGGTCCCAAACAGGGTACTATGGCTACACCTTC.

Comment on this clonotype: A read error may be the cause here, since a much bigger clone is one base away. The chain joins TRBV5-1 to TRBJ2-1, with a weak D call TRBD1 (6 bases). The CDR3 is 15 amino acids. The V gene's germline CDR1 is SGHRS and CDR2 YFSETQ. The CDR3 bases are TGCGCCAGCAGCTTCTCAGGGGTCTCGGACAATGAGCAGTGCTTC. Its translation is CASSFSGVSDNEQCF.

Many counts were recorded for this clonotype. This sequence joins TRBV18 and TRBJ2-7, with D unclear. Germline CDR1 reads KGHSH; CDR2 reads LQKENI. V lost 3 bases, J lost 4 bases, and 10 bases lay in between. CDR3 length: 13 residues. This CDR3 is CASSPAARYEQYF. The CDR3 DNA sequence: TGTGCCAGCTCACCTGCGGCGAGGTACGAGCAGTACTTC.

V usage is TRBV4-1 and J usage is TRBJ2-2; 10 nucleotides agree with TRBD2. The CDR3 spans 16 residues. Germline CDR1 reads MGHRA; CDR2 reads YSYEKL. J lost 3 bases, V lost 1 base, and 2 bases had no gene match. CDR3 sequence (DNA): TGCGCCAGCAGCCAAGTAGGACTAGCGGACACCGGGGAGCTGTTTTTT. Translation gives CASSQVGLADTGELFF.

This clonotype was found a few times. This chain connects TRBV20-1 to TRBJ2-3; D possibly corresponds to TRBD2 (5 bases). V was trimmed by 6 bases and J by 2 bases, leaving 12 bases between them. Germline V gene sequence: CDR1 DFQATT, CDR2 SNEGSKA (reference sequence). This CDR3 has 13 residues. This chain's CDR3 is CSAEADTTDTQYF. CDR3 bases: TGCAGTGCAGAAGCGGATACCACAGATACGCAGTATTTT.

The chain employs TRBV5-1 and TRBJ2-3, with 9 bases matching TRBD1. This CDR3 has 15 amino acids. The V gene end was trimmed by 4 bases and the J gene end by 5 bases; junction bases not matched to a gene: 8. Germline loops: CDR1 SGHRS, CDR2 YFSETQ. The CDR3, as DNA: TGCGCCAGCAGCCACACCCTGACAGGGGGAGATACGCAGTATTTT. Translation gives CASSHTLTGGDTQYF.

This clonotype was observed at least ten times. The V call is TRBV29-1, the J call TRBJ2-3; 10 bases match TRBD1. With V trimmed by 7 bases and J by 4 bases, 8 bases remained unmatched. The CDR3 length is 14 residues. Germline V gives CDR1 SQVTM, CDR2 ANQGSEA. The CDR3 loop reads CSADRGLGADTQYF. CDR3 sequence (DNA): TGCAGCGCAGACAGGGGGCTCGGGGCAGATACGCAGTATTTT.

The sample holds a few counts of this clonotype. V gene TRBV2 combines with J gene TRBJ1-5; 7 nucleotides match TRBD1. CDR1 and CDR2 (germline): SNHLY, FYNNEI. There are 14 residues in the CDR3. The V segment lost 6 bases and the J segment 0 bases; nucleotides outside the gene matches: 2. CDR3 bases: TGTGCCAGCAGGACAGGGAATAGCAATCAGCCCCAGCATTTT. This translates into CASRTGNSNQPQHF.

This clonotype was counted at least ten times. This sequence joins TRBV5-5 and TRBJ2-3; D remains unclear. CDR1 SGHKS and CDR2 YYEKEE come from the germline V gene (reference sequence). V lost 1 base, J lost 0 bases, and 9 bases lay in between. CDR3 length: 15 residues. For the CDR3, the DNA is TGTGCCAGCAGCTTGTTTTCTCAGAGCACAGATACGCAGTATTTT. Residues: CASSLFSQSTDTQYF.

This clonotype has more than one count but fewer than ten. This rearrangement joins TRBV30 to TRBJ2-2, with 7 bases identical to TRBD1. This CDR3 has 15 residues. Germline V gene lookup returns CDR1 GTSNPN and CDR2 SVGIG (reference sequence). The trim removed 3 bases at V and 2 bases at J, leaving 6 bases unmatched. The CDR3, as DNA: TGTGCCTGGAGCCGTAGACAGGGAAACACCGGGGAGCTGTTTTTT. Translating gives CAWSRRQGNTGELFF.

This clonotype was counted at least ten times. The chain joins TRBV5-1 to TRBJ2-5; 11 nucleotides align to TRBD2. CDR1 SGHRS and CDR2 YFSETQ come from the germline V gene. The ends lost 2 bases at V and 1 base at J; junction bases unmatched: 1. The CDR3 is 15 amino acids. The DNA of the CDR3 is TGCGCCAGCAGCTTAGGACTAGCGGGCCAAGAGACCCAGTACTTC. Translation gives CASSLGLAGQETQYF.

There are a few counts of this clonotype. This chain uses TRBV12-3 or TRBV12-4 with TRBJ1-5; 8 nucleotides agree with TRBD1. The J segment lost 0 bases and the V segment lost 2 bases, leaving 3 bases of the junction unmatched. This CDR3 is built from 16 residues. CDR3 DNA sequence: TGTGCCAGCAGTTTATACAGGGGGTATAGCAATCAGCCCCAGCATTTT. Its translation: CASSLYRGYSNQPQHF.

This clonotype was detected many times. This chain uses TRBV20-1 with TRBJ2-1; 13 bases agree with TRBD2. V was clipped by 3 bases and J by 4 bases; unmatched bases: 3. Germline-derived CDR1 and CDR2 are DFQATT and SNEGSKA (reference sequence). The CDR3 spans 15 residues. This CDR3 reads CSARGTSGKYNEQFF. In DNA, the CDR3 is TGCAGTGCTAGGGGGACTAGCGGGAAGTACAATGAGCAGTTCTTC.

This clonotype was observed at least ten times. The rearrangement links TRBV18 to TRBJ1-5; D is unresolved. V dropped 6 bases and J dropped 0 bases, with 15 bases sitting between them. This CDR3 spans 16 amino acids. The V gene's germline CDR1 is KGHSH and CDR2 LQKENI. In DNA, the CDR3 is TGTGCCAGCTCGCGAGAGACGGGATTTAGCAATCAGCCCCAGCATTTT. This translates into CASSRETGFSNQPQHF.